One and the same sample provided the 24 T cell receptor beta chains below, sequenced in a study of Ad26.COV2.S vaccination and SARS-CoV-2 variants. Documented treatment: some 20 received Ad26.COV2.S at low or high dose, single or two shots; roughly five received placebo; per-sample allocation not given. Vaccine and placebo recipients were sampled on day 63 after the first injection. Using immunoSEQ multiplex PCR, the repertoire was profiled, and TCRdb retains in-frame clones only, with some absent. The table shows approximately 480,000 clones, with around 88% occurring only once. Here the sequenced sample was peripheral blood, taken in a trial of Ad26.COV2.S vaccine versus placebo. These receptors were taken from a person between 18 and 65 years old who received the Ad26.COV2.S COVID-19 vaccine or a placebo.

The V and J genes are TRBV9 and TRBJ2-7; 11 nucleotides agree with TRBD2. CDR3 length: 15 amino acids. The germline gives CDR1 SGDLS, CDR2 YYNGEE. The V segment lost 4 bases and the J segment 0 bases; nucleotides outside the gene matches: 3. CDR3 sequence: CASSPLAGGSYEQYF. The CDR3, as DNA: TGTGCCAGCAGCCCCCTAGCGGGAGGCTCCTACGAGCAGTACTTC. Variable domain in full (rest from reference TRBV9 and TRBJ2-7): DSGVTQTPKHLITATGQRVTLRCSPRSGDLSVYWYQQSLDQGLQFLIQYYNGEERAKGNILERFSAQQFPDLHSELNLSSLELGDSALYFCASSPLAGGSYEQYFGPGTRLTVT.

The chain employs TRBV14 and TRBJ1-6; 7 bases match TRBD1. CDR3 length: 15 amino acids. Germline CDR1 and CDR2: SGHDN and FVKESK. Trimming cost V 4 bases and J 10 bases; bases outside gene matches: 10. The DNA of the CDR3 is TGTGCCAGCAGCCTTAACCGACAGGGAAACTCACCCCTCCACTTT. This gives the protein CASSLNRQGNSPLHF.

The CDR3 protein is CASSLLPSGSGEQYF. The CDR3 DNA follows: TGTGCCAGCAGTTTATTGCCGTCGGGGTCGGGTGAGCAGTACTTC. J is TRBJ2-7 and V is TRBV28; possibly TRBD2 for D (5 bases). Germline V CDR1 and CDR2: MDHEN, SYDVKM. The CDR3 is made up of 15 amino acids. V was pared by 1 base and J by 7 bases, with 17 bases between.

The chain joins TRBV5-7 to TRBJ1-1; a possible D gene is TRBD1 (5 bases). TRBV5-7 is assigned to the ORF class and has an uncertain function. V lost 6 bases and J lost 4, with 25 bases in between. The CDR3 has 17 residues. The CDR3 DNA follows: TGTGCCAGCACCTGCTGGTGGGGACGGGTTGGGTCCACTGAAGCTTTCTTT. Translating it yields CASTCWWGRVGSTEAFF.

The rearrangement joins TRBV11-2 to TRBJ2-2; the D gene is possibly TRBD2 (6 bases). Between the trimmed V and J ends, which lost 0 bases and 4 bases, there was a span of 15 bases. This CDR3 is 17 amino acids long. Germline V gives CDR1 SGHAT, CDR2 FQNNGV. In DNA, the CDR3 is TGTGCCAGCAGCTTAGAAGGTCGCGGGATCCTCACCGGGGAGCTGTTTTTT. Translated, it gives CASSLEGRGILTGELFF.

The V gene is TRBV29-1, the J gene TRBJ2-7; D gene uncertain. From germline, CDR1 is SQVTM and CDR2 ANQGSEA. This CDR3 is 10 amino acids long. V lost 8 bases, J lost 7 bases, and 12 bases lay in between. In DNA form, the CDR3 reads TGCAGCCCCCATGCGGAGGAGCAGTACTTC. Translating it yields CSPHAEEQYF.

The rearrangement links TRBV19 to TRBJ2-1; no reliable D call. V gave up 5 bases and J gave up 9 bases, with 14 bases separating them. The CDR3 runs to 13 residues. Germline V gene sequence: CDR1 LNHDA, CDR2 SQIVND (reference sequence). CDR3 sequence: CASSSYRPGEQFF. CDR3 in DNA: TGTGCCAGTAGTTCCTATCGTCCGGGTGAGCAGTTCTTC.

The gene calls are TRBV6-5 and TRBJ1-2, with D possibly matching TRBD1 (5 bases). CDR3 length: 14 residues. V dropped 6 bases and J dropped 2 bases, with 13 bases sitting between them. Looked up from germline, CDR1 is MNHEY and CDR2 is SVGAGI. The CDR3 protein is CASSPRVRNYGYTF. The DNA for the CDR3 is TGTGCCAGCAGCCCCAGGGTGAGAAACTATGGCTACACCTTC.

The CDR3 sequence is CASRGSGSPEAFF. The CDR3 DNA is TGTGCCAGCAGGGGGTCCGGCAGCCCCGAAGCTTTCTTT. The chain has TRBV6-5 and TRBJ1-1, with D hard to call. Germline CDR1 is MNHEY and CDR2 is SVGAGI. The CDR3 totals 13 residues. V lost 6 bases and J lost 8, with 16 bases in between.

The V call is TRBV9, the J call TRBJ2-7; D perhaps matches TRBD1 (6 bases). Between the trimmed V and J ends, which lost 4 bases and 0 bases, there was a span of 14 bases. Germline V gives CDR1 SGDLS, CDR2 YYNGEE. The CDR3 has 15 amino acids. CDR3 sequence (DNA): TGTGCCAGCAGCAAAAGCCCAGGGGACTCCTACGAGCAGTACTTC. Residues: CASSKSPGDSYEQYF.

The chain has TRBV28 and TRBJ2-5, with D tentatively TRBD1 (6 bases). This CDR3 is built from 15 residues. Germline V gives CDR1 MDHEN, CDR2 SYDVKM. Between the trimmed V and J ends, which lost 5 bases and 4 bases, there was a span of 17 bases. The CDR3 spells CASSRSGGGGETQYF. The CDR3, as DNA: TGTGCCAGCAGTCGGAGCGGTGGGGGCGGAGAGACCCAGTACTTC.

V gene TRBV5-6 combines with J gene TRBJ2-3, with D maybe TRBD2 (5 bases). V was clipped by 1 base and J by 5 bases, with 11 bases between them. Per germline, CDR1 SGHDT and CDR2 YYEEEE. The CDR3 contains 14 residues. CDR3 bases: TGTGCCAGCAGCTTGAGCGGATCAATAGATACGCAGTATTTT. Protein product: CASSLSGSIDTQYF.

The genes are TRBV29-1 and TRBJ2-1, with D maybe TRBD2 (5 bases). The CDR3 length is 13 residues. The V end lost 3 bases, the J end lost 8 bases, and 14 bases lay between the germline ends. CDR1 and CDR2 from the germline V gene are SQVTM and ANQGSEA. The CDR3 DNA is TGCAGCGTTGAGAGGGATAATACCGATGAGCAGTTCTTC. Its translation: CSVERDNTDEQFF.

This chain joins TRBV6-2 or TRBV6-3 and TRBJ2-5; weak D call: TRBD1 (5 bases). Germline CDR1 is MNHEY and CDR2 is SVGEGT. Trimming left V 2 bases short and J 7 bases short, with 11 bases between. The CDR3 sequence is 13 residues long. CDR3 protein: CASSYQGVGTQYF. Here the CDR3 DNA reads TGTGCCAGCAGTTACCAAGGGGTAGGGACCCAGTACTTC.

A few counts support this clone. The chain recombines TRBV7-9 with TRBJ1-5; D is ambiguous. Trimming shortened V by 1 base and J by 5 bases, and 6 bases separated the two germline ends. Per germline, CDR1 SEHNR and CDR2 FQNEAQ (reference sequence). The CDR3 sequence is 13 residues long. CDR3 protein: CASSLDADQPQHF. The CDR3 DNA reads as TGTGCCAGCAGCTTAGATGCCGATCAGCCCCAGCATTTT. Supplemented by reference TRBV7-9 and TRBJ1-5, the full variable domain reads DTGVSQNPRHKITKRGQNVTFRCDPISEHNRLYWYRQTLGQGPEFLTYFQNEAQLEKSRLLSDRFSAERPKGSFSTLEIQRTEQGDSAMYLCASSLDADQPQHFGDGTRLSIL.

The V and J genes are TRBV19 and TRBJ1-6, with D uncertain. Per the germline V gene, CDR1 is LNHDA and CDR2 is SQIVND (reference sequence). CDR3 length: 15 residues. Trimming shortened V by 5 bases and J by 9 bases, and 17 bases separated the two germline ends. The CDR3 protein is CASSVGRAWRSPLHF. CDR3 nucleotides: TGTGCCAGTAGTGTTGGACGGGCCTGGCGTTCACCCCTCCACTTT.

V usage is TRBV5-6 and J usage is TRBJ2-7, with 8 bases fitting TRBD2. The germline CDR1 and CDR2 sequences are SGHDT and YYEEEE. After removal of 5 bases from V and 4 bases from J, the junction contained 11 bases not matched to a gene. The CDR3 contains 15 residues. Here the CDR3 DNA reads TGTGCCAGCAGGCCGTCCGGGACTAGGACTTACGAGCAGTACTTC. The encoded protein is CASRPSGTRTYEQYF.

The gene calls are TRBV20-1 and TRBJ2-3; no definite D call. This CDR3 has 14 residues. Per germline, CDR1 DFQATT and CDR2 SNEGSKA (reference sequence). V lost 3 bases and J lost 0, with 10 bases in between. In nucleotides, the CDR3 is TGCAGTGCTAGTGGTCCTCAGAGCACAGATACGCAGTATTTT. Its protein product is CSASGPQSTDTQYF.

V usage is TRBV28 and J usage is TRBJ1-1; the D is unclear. Germline lookup yields CDR1 MDHEN and CDR2 SYDVKM. The V end was cut by 1 base, the J end by 7 bases, with 7 bases between. CDR3 length: 12 residues. Here the CDR3 DNA reads TGTGCCAGCAGTTTATTGGACGGTGAAGCTTTCTTT. It yields the protein CASSLLDGEAFF.

The V call is TRBV20-1, the J call TRBJ2-1; 7 positions agree with TRBD1. The CDR3 loop spans 13 amino acids. J lost 12 bases, V lost 3 bases, and 11 bases had no gene match. Germline V gene sequence: CDR1 DFQATT, CDR2 SNEGSKA (reference sequence). The CDR3, as DNA: TGCAGTGCTAGTAGTGATACAGGGGCATGGCAGTTCTTC. Encoded protein: CSASSDTGAWQFF.

The chain links TRBV5-6 to TRBJ2-5; 8 nucleotides align to TRBD2. V was clipped by 2 bases and J by 2 bases; unmatched bases: 5. The germline CDR1 and CDR2 sequences are SGHDT and YYEEEE. The CDR3 runs 15 residues. The CDR3 DNA is TGTGCCAGCAGCTTTGAGACTAGCGCTCAAGAGACCCAGTACTTC. Protein sequence: CASSFETSAQETQYF.

The chain has TRBV13 and TRBJ2-7; 15 nucleotides line up with TRBD2. CDR1 is PRHDT and CDR2 is FYEKMQ in the germline V gene (reference sequence). The CDR3 covers 19 residues. The V gene end was trimmed by 2 bases and the J gene end by 0 bases; junction bases not matched to a gene: 8. CDR3 sequence: CASSLMGLAGGTNSYEQYF. CDR3 in DNA: TGTGCCAGCAGCTTAATGGGACTAGCGGGAGGAACTAACTCCTACGAGCAGTACTTC.

The rearrangement joins TRBV28 to TRBJ2-7; 7 positions match TRBD1. The CDR3 spans 14 residues. V was clipped by 5 bases and J by 3 bases; unmatched bases: 7. Germline V gene sequence: CDR1 MDHEN, CDR2 SYDVKM. The CDR3 sequence is CASSQPGQHYEQYF. CDR3 nucleotide sequence: TGTGCCAGCAGTCAACCGGGACAGCACTACGAGCAGTACTTC. Looking up the rest from reference TRBV28 and TRBJ2-7 gives the full variable domain: DVKVTQSSRYLVKRTGEKVFLECVQDMDHENMFWYRQDPGLGLRLIYFSYDVKMKEKGDIPEGYSVSREKKERFSLILESASTNQTSMYLCASSQPGQHYEQYFGPGTRLTVT.

V gene TRBV7-2 combines with J gene TRBJ2-1, with D perhaps matching TRBD1 (6 bases). CDR3 length equals 18 residues. The V and J ends lost 5 bases and 3 bases respectively, with 23 bases between them. CDR1 SGHTA and CDR2 FQGNSA come from the germline V gene. CDR3 nucleotide sequence: TGTGCCAGCAGCCGCAGGGGTAAAGGGTCCCATTTCTACAATGAGCAGTTCTTC. Translating gives CASSRRGKGSHFYNEQFF.